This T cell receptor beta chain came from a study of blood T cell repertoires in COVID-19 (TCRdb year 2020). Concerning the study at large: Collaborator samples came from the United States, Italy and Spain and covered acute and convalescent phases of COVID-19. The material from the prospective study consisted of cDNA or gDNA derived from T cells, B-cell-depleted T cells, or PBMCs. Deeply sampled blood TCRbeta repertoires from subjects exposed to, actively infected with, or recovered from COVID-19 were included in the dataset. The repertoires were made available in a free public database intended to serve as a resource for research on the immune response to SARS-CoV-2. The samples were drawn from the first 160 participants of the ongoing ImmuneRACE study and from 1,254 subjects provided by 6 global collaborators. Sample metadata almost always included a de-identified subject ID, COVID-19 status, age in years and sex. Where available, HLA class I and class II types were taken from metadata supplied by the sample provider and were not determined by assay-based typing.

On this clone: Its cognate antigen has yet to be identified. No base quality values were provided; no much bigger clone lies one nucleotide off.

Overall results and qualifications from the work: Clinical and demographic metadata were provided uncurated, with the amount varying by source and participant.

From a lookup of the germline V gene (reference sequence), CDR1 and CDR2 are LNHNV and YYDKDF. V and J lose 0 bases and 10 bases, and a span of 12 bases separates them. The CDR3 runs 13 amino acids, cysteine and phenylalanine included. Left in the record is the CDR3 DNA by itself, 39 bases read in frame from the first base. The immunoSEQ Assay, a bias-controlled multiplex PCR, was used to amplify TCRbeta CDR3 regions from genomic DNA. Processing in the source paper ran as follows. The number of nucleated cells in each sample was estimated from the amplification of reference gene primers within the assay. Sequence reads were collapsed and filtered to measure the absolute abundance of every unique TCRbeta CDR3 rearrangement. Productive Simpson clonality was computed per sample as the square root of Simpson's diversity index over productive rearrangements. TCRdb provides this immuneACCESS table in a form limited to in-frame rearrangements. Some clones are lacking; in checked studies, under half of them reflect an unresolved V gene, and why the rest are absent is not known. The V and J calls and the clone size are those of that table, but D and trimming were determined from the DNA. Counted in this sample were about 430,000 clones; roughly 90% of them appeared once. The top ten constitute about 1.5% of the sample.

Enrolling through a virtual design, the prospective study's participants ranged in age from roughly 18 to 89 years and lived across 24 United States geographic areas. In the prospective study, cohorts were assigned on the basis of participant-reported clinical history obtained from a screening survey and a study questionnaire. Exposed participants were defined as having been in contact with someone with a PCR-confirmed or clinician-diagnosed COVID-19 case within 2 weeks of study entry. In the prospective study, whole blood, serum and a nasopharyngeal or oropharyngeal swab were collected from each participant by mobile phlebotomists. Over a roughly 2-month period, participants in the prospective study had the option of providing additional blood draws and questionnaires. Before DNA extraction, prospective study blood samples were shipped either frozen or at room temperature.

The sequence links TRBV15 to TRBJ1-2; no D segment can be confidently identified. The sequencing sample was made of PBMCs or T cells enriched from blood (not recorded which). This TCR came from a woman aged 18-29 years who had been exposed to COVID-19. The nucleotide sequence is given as TGTGCCACCAGCAGAGATTTCACCGGGGACTACACCTTC. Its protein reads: CATSRDFTGDYTF.